A single sample gave rise to the 25 T cell receptor beta chains below, sequenced in a study of early T cells in non-severe SARS-CoV-2 infection. TCRdb ran MiXCR on the 5' RACE reads and lists one entry per CDR3 protein. The table lists tens of thousands of distinct CDR3 sequences, roughly an eighth of them singletons. Sequences were obtained from whole blood. These receptors originate from an adult who was a healthcare worker with PCR-confirmed SARS-CoV-2 infection or an uninfected control (not recorded which).

On this clonotype: Germline is not matched at one junction end, which may reflect a read error. V usage is TRBV7-8 and J usage is TRBJ1-1; TRBD1 is a possible D gene (5 bases). Germline-derived CDR1 and CDR2 are SGHVS and FQNEAQ. This CDR3 contains 14 residues. CDR3 nucleotides: TGTGCCAGCAGCTTGAGAGGGGTAGGGGCTGAAGTTTTCTTT. Translating it yields CASSLRGVGAEVFF.

The chain links TRBV4-1 to TRBJ2-7; no definite D call. V was pared by 2 bases and J by 4 bases, with 9 bases between. Germline CDR1 MGHRA, CDR2 YSYEKL. The CDR3 consists of 13 residues. The CDR3 bases are TGCGCCAGCAGCCAACGTTGGCAGTACGAGCAGTACTTC. This codes for CASSQRWQYEQYF.

This sequence joins TRBV29-1 and TRBJ2-1; 7 bases align to TRBD2. J gave up 10 bases and V 6 bases, and 18 bases lay outside the gene matches. Germline V gives CDR1 SQVTM, CDR2 ANQGSEA. The CDR3 has 15 amino acids. CDR3 in amino acids: CSVVPGGSLSFEQFF. The CDR3 coding sequence is TGCAGCGTCGTGCCCGGCGGGAGTCTGAGCTTCGAGCAGTTCTTC.

This clonotype was counted ten times or more. The J gene is TRBJ2-2, the V gene TRBV7-8; D is possibly TRBD1 (6 bases). Germline assignment: CDR1 SGHVS and CDR2 FQNEAQ. The V and J ends lost 2 bases and 2 bases respectively, with 12 bases between them. The CDR3 is 16 residues long. The CDR3 here is CASSLFPGVNTGELFF. As DNA, the CDR3 is TGTGCCAGCAGCTTATTTCCAGGGGTTAACACCGGGGAGCTGTTTTTT.

Many counts were recorded for this clonotype. The chain recombines TRBV5-6 with TRBJ2-1, with 12 bases fitting TRBD2. With V trimmed by 1 base and J by 7 bases, 0 bases remained unmatched. The germline gives CDR1 SGHDT, CDR2 YYEEEE. CDR3 size: 14 residues. The CDR3 nucleotides read TGTGCCAGCAGCTTGCTAGCGGGGGGGAATGAGCAGTTCTTC. Encoded protein: CASSLLAGGNEQFF. Full variable domain (remainder filled in from reference TRBV5-6 and TRBJ2-1): DAGVTQSPTHLIKTRGQQVTLRCSPKSGHDTVSWYQQALGQGPQFIFQYYEEEERQRGNFPDRFSGHQFPNYSSELNVNALLLGDSALYLCASSLLAGGNEQFFGPGTRLTVL.

This clonotype was counted many times. The V and J genes are TRBV27 and TRBJ1-1; D might be TRBD1 (6 bases). Trimming removed 3 bases from V and 5 bases from J, with 10 bases in between. Germline V gene data show CDR1 as MNHEY and CDR2 as SMNVEV (reference sequence). This CDR3 region has 13 residues. The CDR3 sequence: CASSFRGGTEAFF. The CDR3 coding sequence is TGTGCCAGCAGTTTCAGGGGTGGAACTGAAGCTTTCTTT.

This chain uses TRBV4-1 with TRBJ2-4; D gene unclear. The V end lost 0 bases, the J end lost 1 base, and 7 bases lay between the germline ends. The CDR3 is 15 residues long. Germline CDR1 reads MGHRA; CDR2 reads YSYEKL. DNA for the CDR3: TGCGCCAGCAGCCAAGATTCCACCGCCAAAAACATTCAGTACTTC. It codes for CASSQDSTAKNIQYF.

This clonotype was seen a handful of times. The chain links TRBV18 to TRBJ1-2; D may be TRBD1 (5 bases). V lost 3 bases and J lost 2, with 16 bases in between. Germline V gene data show CDR1 as KGHSH and CDR2 as LQKENI. This CDR3 spans 16 amino acids. CDR3 sequence: CASSPRWGRRNYGYTF. CDR3 DNA sequence: TGTGCCAGCTCACCGCGGTGGGGACGGAGGAACTATGGCTACACCTTC.

The sample holds many counts of this clonotype. The chain is built from TRBV9 and TRBJ2-7; D may match TRBD1 or TRBD2 (5 bases each). Trimming took 3 bases from V and 3 from J, leaving 19 bases between them. The germline CDR1 and CDR2 sequences are SGDLS and YYNGEE. CDR3 length: 16 residues. This CDR3 reads CASSGYPSGPNYEQYF. The DNA of the CDR3 is TGTGCCAGCAGCGGCTACCCGTCGGGACCCAACTACGAGCAGTACTTC.

This clonotype came up a few times. The chain joins TRBV18 to TRBJ2-1, with TRBD1 identical over 7 bases. The CDR3 spans 13 residues. Germline CDR1 KGHSH, CDR2 LQKENI. The ends lost 6 bases at V and 7 bases at J; junction bases unmatched: 6. In DNA form, the CDR3 reads TGTGCCAGCTCGAAGACAGGGATGAATGAGCAGTTCTTC. Protein product: CASSKTGMNEQFF.

At least ten counts were recorded for this clonotype. This chain connects TRBV7-9 to TRBJ2-2, with D possibly matching TRBD1 (7 bases). The CDR3 sequence is 14 residues long. CDR1 and CDR2 (germline): SEHNR, FQNEAQ (reference sequence). Trimming cost V 4 bases and J 4 bases, with 10 bases left between them. CDR3 nucleotide sequence: TGTGCCAGCAGCTCTCAGGGGGGCACCGGGGAGCTGTTTTTT. It codes for CASSSQGGTGELFF.

This chain connects TRBV4-1 to TRBJ1-2, with D hard to call. This CDR3 is built from 13 residues. V lost 1 base, J lost 4 bases, and 7 bases lay in between. Germline CDR1 is MGHRA and CDR2 is YSYEKL. The CDR3 region has the DNA TGCGCCAGCAGCCAAGGGCAGACCTATGGCTACACCTTC. It specifies CASSQGQTYGYTF.

This clonotype was observed many times. V and J are TRBV28 and TRBJ2-2; 8 bases map to TRBD1. The CDR3 covers 18 residues. The V segment lost 5 bases and the J segment 1 base; nucleotides outside the gene matches: 12. Germline-derived CDR1 and CDR2 are MDHEN and SYDVKM. CDR3 in amino acids: CASSLKLTGTGNTGELFF. The CDR3 nucleotides read TGTGCCAGCAGTCTTAAGCTAACCGGGACAGGGAACACCGGGGAGCTGTTTTTT.

The chain links TRBV20-1 to TRBJ1-4; no definite D call. V dropped 1 base and J dropped 7 bases, with 13 bases sitting between them. Looked up from germline, CDR1 is DFQATT and CDR2 is SNEGSKA (reference sequence). The CDR3 is 14 residues long. DNA of the CDR3: TGCAGTGCTAGAGCCGCGAGGGCCCGTGAAAAACTGTTTTTT. Translation gives CSARAARAREKLFF.

This clonotype has a count of ten or more. The genes are TRBV20-1 and TRBJ1-2; no firm D call. In germline, CDR1 is DFQATT, CDR2 SNEGSKA (reference sequence). V was clipped by 3 bases and J by 4 bases, with 18 bases between them. This CDR3 is built from 15 residues. CDR3: CSASPTAGGFYGYTF. Written as DNA, the CDR3 is TGCAGTGCTAGCCCCACTGCAGGAGGTTTCTATGGCTACACCTTC.

This clonotype occurred a few times. The rearrangement links TRBV6-2 or TRBV6-3 to TRBJ1-1; D might be TRBD1 (6 bases). The CDR3 extends over 16 amino acids. V lost 5 bases and J 4 bases, leaving 20 bases between the germline ends. CDR1 MNHEY and CDR2 SVGEGT come from the germline V gene. The CDR3 coding sequence is TGTGCCAGCAGTACGAGAAAAACAGGGACGGGCACTGAAGCTTTCTTT. Translated, it gives CASSTRKTGTGTEAFF.

This clonotype was counted a few times. This chain links TRBV7-2 with TRBJ2-1; the D gene is possibly TRBD2 (5 bases). The CDR3 sequence is 15 residues long. Germline-derived CDR1 and CDR2 are SGHTA and FQGNSA. V shed 5 bases and J shed 0 bases, with 11 bases lying between them. The CDR3 DNA follows: TGTGCCAGCAGCCGGACTTTGCCCTCCTACAATGAGCAGTTCTTC. Amino acids: CASSRTLPSYNEQFF.

This clonotype occurred many times. The chain is built from TRBV19 and TRBJ2-3, with TRBD2 identical over 9 bases. Germline lookup yields CDR1 LNHDA and CDR2 SQIVND (reference sequence). This CDR3 region has 16 residues. V lost 1 base and J lost 5; bases outside the gene matches: 7. CDR3 in DNA: TGTGCCAGTAGTATAGGAGCGGGAGGAGGAGAAGATACGCAGTATTTT. Its protein is CASSIGAGGGEDTQYF.

The rearrangement uses TRBV2 and TRBJ1-6, with 12 nucleotides matching TRBD1. J lost 9 bases, V lost 6 bases, and 6 bases had no gene match. There are 15 residues in the CDR3. Germline V gene lookup returns CDR1 SNHLY and CDR2 FYNNEI. This CDR3 reads CASRAGTGGFSPLHF. The CDR3 DNA follows: TGTGCCAGCAGGGCCGGGACAGGGGGCTTTTCACCCCTCCACTTT.

The V gene is TRBV4-3, the J gene TRBJ2-7; D remains ambiguous. Germline values: CDR1 LGHNA, CDR2 YSLEER. V lost 0 bases to trimming and J lost 6 bases, with 15 bases between them. The CDR3 is made up of 15 amino acids. This chain's CDR3 is CASSQDRHALGEQYF. The CDR3 region has the DNA TGCGCCAGCAGCCAAGATAGACACGCCTTGGGCGAGCAGTACTTC.

With respect to this clonotype: Germline and junction disagree at one end, which may indicate a read error. CDR3 in amino acids: CSVEGSEPGQYF. CDR3 nucleotide sequence: TGTAGCGTTGAAGGGTCTGAGCCGGGACAGTACTTC. This chain links TRBV29-1 with TRBJ2-7; D is perhaps TRBD2 (5 bases). This CDR3 region has 12 residues. Germline V CDR1 and CDR2: SQVTM, ANQGSEA.

CDR3 nucleotide sequence: TGTGCCAGCTCACCACAGGGAACCAAGGGACAGCCCCAGCATTTT. Translating gives CASSPQGTKGQPQHF. The V gene is TRBV18, the J gene TRBJ1-5; D unclear. CDR1 KGHSH and CDR2 LQKENI come from the germline V gene. V shed 1 base and J shed 7 bases, with 14 bases lying between them. This CDR3 has 15 residues.

V gene TRBV29-1 combines with J gene TRBJ1-4, with D perhaps matching TRBD1 (5 bases). V was cut by 2 bases and J by 6 bases, with 10 bases left in between. This CDR3 region has 13 residues. The V gene's germline CDR1 is SQVTM and CDR2 ANQGSEA. The DNA for the CDR3 is TGCAGCGTTGAACGAGTCAGGGATGAAAAACTGTTTTTT. The encoded protein is CSVERVRDEKLFF.

The rearrangement links TRBV12-3 or TRBV12-4 to TRBJ2-3; 7 bases map to TRBD2. The CDR3 loop spans 16 amino acids. V shed 7 bases and J 0 bases; nucleotides not matched to a gene: 10. CDR3 in DNA: TGTGCCAGCACCCTTCAAGGCGGGGGTAGCACAGATACGCAGTATTTT. The encoded protein is CASTLQGGGSTDTQYF.

This clonotype was counted many times. The chain links TRBV7-2 to TRBJ2-1; D is unresolved. The V end lost 3 bases, the J end lost 6 bases, and 15 bases lay between the germline ends. The CDR3 has 15 amino acids. Germline V gene lookup returns CDR1 SGHTA and CDR2 FQGNSA. The CDR3 spells CASSFEARWPNEQFF. Written as DNA, the CDR3 is TGTGCCAGCAGCTTCGAGGCTAGGTGGCCCAATGAGCAGTTCTTC.